The 15 T cell receptor beta chains listed next were all sequenced from one sample in a study of blood T cell repertoires in COVID-19 (TCRdb year 2020). Library preparation employed the immunoSEQ multiplex PCR assay. Entries here come from immuneACCESS through TCRdb and include only in-frame sequences with V and J called. Some clones fail to appear in such tables; in the studies checked, an unresolved V gene covers under half of the shortfall, and the cause of the remainder is unknown. Across this sample there are about 250,000 clones, with roughly 88% seen only once. The top ten hold about 6% of the sample. The source material was peripheral blood. Receptors originate from a woman aged 80 or over with COVID-19, enrolled during active disease.

The chain recombines TRBV5-4 with TRBJ1-2, with 7 positions matching TRBD1. Germline CDR1 and CDR2: SGHNT and YYREEE (reference sequence). The J segment lost 3 bases and the V segment lost 1 base, leaving 0 bases of the junction unmatched. This CDR3 contains 13 residues. CDR3 loop: CASSLTGDYGYTF. CDR3 DNA sequence: TGTGCCAGCAGCTTGACAGGGGACTATGGCTACACCTTC.

CDR3 DNA sequence: TGTGCCAGCAGCTTAGCGGGTAGCGGAGCCTCCTACAATGAGCAGTTCTTC. As protein: CASSLAGSGASYNEQFF. The chain uses TRBV7-6 and TRBJ2-1; a weak D match, TRBD2 (6 bases). Germline-derived CDR1 and CDR2 are SGHVS and FNYEAQ. Trimming left V 0 bases short and J 0 bases short, with 12 bases between. The CDR3 totals 17 residues.

This clone was counted a single time. The chain has TRBV24-1 and TRBJ2-1; D possibly corresponds to TRBD2 (6 bases). Germline V lookup: CDR1 KGHDR, CDR2 SFDVKD. This CDR3 contains 17 residues. Trimming stripped 3 bases from V and 6 bases from J, with 20 bases between. CDR3 DNA sequence: TGTGCCACCAGTGATGAGGGTCGGGCGGGGCGGTTCAATGAGCAGTTCTTC. It translates to CATSDEGRAGRFNEQFF.

V is TRBV7-8 and J is TRBJ2-1; the D gene is possibly TRBD2 (6 bases). Trimming stripped 2 bases from V and 4 bases from J, with 15 bases between. This CDR3 is 16 amino acids long. Per germline, CDR1 SGHVS and CDR2 FQNEAQ. CDR3 sequence (DNA): TGTGCCAGCAGCTTATCCGGGTCAGGGACTTACAATGAGCAGTTCTTC. Its translation: CASSLSGSGTYNEQFF.

The chain joins TRBV2 to TRBJ1-6, with TRBD1 identical over 7 bases. After removal of 7 bases from V and 6 bases from J, the junction contained 6 bases not matched to a gene. In germline, CDR1 is SNHLY, CDR2 FYNNEI. CDR3 length: 14 amino acids. CDR3 sequence: CASMGQLFNSPLHF. The CDR3 nucleotides read TGTGCCAGCATGGGACAGCTTTTTAATTCACCCCTCCACTTT.

The rearrangement links TRBV5-1 to TRBJ1-1; D perhaps matches TRBD1 (5 bases). This CDR3 contains 15 residues. Trimming shortened V by 4 bases and J by 1 base, and 14 bases separated the two germline ends. CDR1 and CDR2 from the germline V gene are SGHRS and YFSETQ. The CDR3: CASSLRTGANTEAFF. As DNA, the CDR3 is TGCGCCAGCAGCCTGCGAACAGGAGCGAACACTGAAGCTTTCTTT.

This chain uses TRBV19 with TRBJ1-1; D may be TRBD1 (5 bases). V lost 6 bases and J lost 7, with 21 bases in between. The CDR3 has 15 residues. The V gene's germline CDR1 is LNHDA and CDR2 SQIVND (reference sequence). CDR3 residues: CASRLGGLTRSEAFF. In DNA, the CDR3 is TGTGCCAGTAGGCTGGGGGGTTTGACCCGGAGTGAAGCTTTCTTT.

V and J are TRBV24-1 and TRBJ2-7, with 8 bases aligning to TRBD1. In germline, CDR1 is KGHDR, CDR2 SFDVKD. CDR3 size: 15 residues. V was clipped by 4 bases and J by 3 bases; unmatched bases: 7. The CDR3 sequence: CATSDPGTGNYEQYF. In DNA form, the CDR3 reads TGTGCCACCAGTGACCCCGGGACAGGTAACTACGAGCAGTACTTC.

The chain combines TRBV6-2 or TRBV6-3 with TRBJ1-5; D gene uncertain. The germline V gene has CDR1 MNHEY and CDR2 SVGEGT. This CDR3 spans 12 amino acids. V dropped 2 bases and J dropped 4 bases, with 3 bases sitting between them. This CDR3 is CASSYINQPQHF. The CDR3 DNA follows: TGTGCCAGCAGTTACATAAATCAGCCCCAGCATTTT.

This sequence joins TRBV2 and TRBJ2-7; TRBD1 aligns across 8 bases. CDR3 size: 14 residues. The germline CDR1 and CDR2 sequences are SNHLY and FYNNEI. V lost 8 bases, J lost 2 bases, and 8 bases stayed unmatched. The CDR3 DNA sequence: TGTGCCAGCTCCCGGACAGGGATAACCTACGAGCAGTACTTC. Its protein is CASSRTGITYEQYF.

The V call is TRBV5-6, the J call TRBJ1-1; D is undetermined. Germline CDR1 is SGHDT and CDR2 is YYEEEE. The CDR3 is made up of 11 amino acids. The V end was cut by 4 bases, the J end by 6 bases, with 7 bases between. Written as DNA, the CDR3 is TGTGCCAGCAGCATCGGTGCTGAAGCTTTCTTT. The encoded protein is CASSIGAEAFF. Full variable domain (missing parts from reference TRBV5-6 and TRBJ1-1): DAGVTQSPTHLIKTRGQQVTLRCSPKSGHDTVSWYQQALGQGPQFIFQYYEEEERQRGNFPDRFSGHQFPNYSSELNVNALLLGDSALYLCASSIGAEAFFGQGTRLTVV.

The chain links TRBV5-8 to TRBJ2-1; 13 bases match TRBD2. The CDR3 runs 17 residues. J was trimmed by 8 bases and V by 0 bases; bases with no gene match: 8. Germline values: CDR1 SGHTS, CDR2 YDEGEE. The CDR3 bases are TGTGCCAGCAGCTTGGCCGTACTAGCGGGGGGGCCCGATGAGCAGTTCTTC. This sequence encodes CASSLAVLAGGPDEQFF.

The rearrangement uses TRBV28 and TRBJ1-1; D is unresolved. V lost 3 bases and J 8 bases, leaving 10 bases between the germline ends. Germline V gene lookup returns CDR1 MDHEN and CDR2 SYDVKM. The CDR3 extends over 12 amino acids. Written as DNA, the CDR3 is TGTGCCAGCAGTTTTTTAAACGGGGAAGCTTTCTTT. Protein: CASSFLNGEAFF.

CDR3 amino acids: CASSLGQGNEKLFF. The CDR3 coding sequence is TGTGCCAGCAGCTTGGGACAGGGTAACGAAAAACTGTTTTTT. This chain joins TRBV5-4 and TRBJ1-4; 7 bases are shared with TRBD1. With 0 bases clipped from V and 8 bases from J, the junction kept 4 bases outside the gene matches. Germline values: CDR1 SGHNT, CDR2 YYREEE (reference sequence). The CDR3 runs to 14 residues.

This clone showed up just a few times. The V and J genes are TRBV2 and TRBJ1-2; D gene ambiguous. The germline V gene encodes CDR1 SNHLY and CDR2 FYNNEI. This CDR3 contains 16 residues. Deletions cut 7 bases from V and 4 bases from J, with 22 bases between. The CDR3 DNA reads TGTGCCAGCACCCCAAGCCGGTCCACTAGGAGCTATGGCTACACCTTC. It encodes CASTPSRSTRSYGYTF.